These T cell receptor beta chains were read from a single sample in a study of OX40 agonist ivuxolimab in advanced cancers. Sequenced by immunoSEQ multiplex PCR; TCRdb stores in-frame clones only, minus some. The sample contains 23,000 or so clones, about 83% of which appear only once. Sequencing was performed on CD4+ or CD8+ T cells sorted from blood, taken in a trial of the OX40 agonist ivuxolimab. These receptors were obtained from an adult with an advanced solid tumor such as melanoma, head and neck, liver or kidney cancer. Each CDR3 is given with its conserved first and last residue. D genes are given only for firm matches. Some rows have no size entry. The others give once, few or many, or a class for an expanded clone.

CDR3aa: CASSSPTGGDYGYTF
CDR3nt: TGTGCCAGTAGTAGCCCTACAGGGGGAGACTATGGCTACACCTTC
v_gene: TRBV19
d_gene: TRBD1
abundance: NA
j_gene: TRBJ1-2

CDR3aa: CASSHGDRANSPLHF
CDR3nt: TGCGCCAGCAGCCATGGAGACAGGGCGAATTCACCCCTCCACTTT
v_gene: TRBV4-3
d_gene: TRBD1
abundance: NA
j_gene: TRBJ1-6

CDR3aa: CASRDPGNDGYTF
CDR3nt: TGTGCCAGCAGGGACCCGGGGAATGATGGCTACACCTTC
v_gene: TRBV6-4
d_gene: NA
abundance: NA
j_gene: TRBJ1-2

CDR3aa: CASSPFDTNYGYTF
CDR3nt: TGTGCCAGCAGCCCCTTTGACACGAACTATGGCTACACCTTC
v_gene: TRBV11-2
d_gene: NA
abundance: NA
j_gene: TRBJ1-2

CDR3aa: CASSQLHNSYNEQFF
CDR3nt: TGCGCCAGCAGCCAACTCCACAATTCCTACAATGAGCAGTTCTTC
v_gene: TRBV4-3
d_gene: NA
abundance: NA
j_gene: TRBJ2-1

CDR3aa: CASSGLSREAFF
CDR3nt: TGTGCCAGTTCCGGACTCTCCCGGGAAGCTTTCTTT
v_gene: TRBV27
d_gene: NA
abundance: few
j_gene: TRBJ1-1

CDR3aa: CASKLDREDLTGELFF
CDR3nt: TGTGCCAGCAAACTGGACAGGGAGGATCTCACCGGGGAGCTGTTTTTT
v_gene: TRBV2
d_gene: TRBD1
abundance: once
j_gene: TRBJ2-2

CDR3aa: CASSAPDYRGEQYF
CDR3nt: TGTGCCAGCAGCGCCCCAGACTACAGGGGCGAGCAGTACTTC
v_gene: TRBV9
d_gene: TRBD1
abundance: once
j_gene: TRBJ2-7

CDR3aa: CASSGREFYEQYF
CDR3nt: TGTGCCAGCAGCGGGCGAGAGTTCTACGAGCAGTACTTC
v_gene: TRBV7-9
d_gene: NA
abundance: NA
j_gene: TRBJ2-7

CDR3aa: CASSSGPGGGYYGYTF
CDR3nt: TGTGCCAGCAGCTCTGGCCCGGGAGGGGGCTACTATGGCTACACCTTC
v_gene: TRBV5-6
d_gene: TRBD1
abundance: NA
j_gene: TRBJ1-2

CDR3aa: CASSQARWGVYEQYF
CDR3nt: TGTGCCAGCAGCCAAGCCAGGTGGGGAGTCTACGAGCAGTACTTC
v_gene: TRBV14
d_gene: NA
abundance: few
j_gene: TRBJ2-7

CDR3aa: CASSTEENTEAFF
CDR3nt: TGTGCCAGCAGCACAGAAGAAAACACTGAAGCTTTCTTT
v_gene: TRBV6-6
d_gene: NA
abundance: NA
j_gene: TRBJ1-1

CDR3aa: CATIAGRGAPNNSPLHF
CDR3nt: TGTGCCACCATAGCGGGGAGGGGGGCCCCCAATAATTCACCCCTCCACTTT
v_gene: TRBV15
d_gene: NA
abundance: few
j_gene: TRBJ1-6

CDR3aa: CASSLGHPLQETQYF
CDR3nt: TGTGCCAGCAGCTTAGGACACCCACTCCAAGAGACCCAGTACTTC
v_gene: TRBV5-6
d_gene: NA
abundance: NA
j_gene: TRBJ2-5

CDR3aa: CASSSNRNEQFF
CDR3nt: TGTGCCAGCAGCTCCAACCGTAATGAGCAGTTCTTC
v_gene: TRBV2
d_gene: NA
abundance: NA
j_gene: TRBJ2-1

CDR3aa: CSVGGFGTNEKLFF
CDR3nt: TGCAGCGTTGGGGGGTTCGGAACTAATGAAAAACTGTTTTTT
v_gene: TRBV29-1
d_gene: NA
abundance: few
j_gene: TRBJ1-4

CDR3aa: CASSLRLAQGRAFF
CDR3nt: TGTGCCAGCAGCTTAAGGCTCGCACAGGGTCGAGCTTTCTTT
v_gene: TRBV7-9
d_gene: NA
abundance: NA
j_gene: TRBJ1-1

CDR3aa: CASSVGRDARITEAFF
CDR3nt: TGTGCCAGCAGCGTTGGGAGAGACGCACGAATAACTGAAGCTTTCTTT
v_gene: TRBV9
d_gene: NA
abundance: NA
j_gene: TRBJ1-1

CDR3aa: CASSAGGELFF
CDR3nt: TGTGCCAGCAGTGCGGGCGGGGAGCTGTTTTTT
v_gene: TRBV25-1
d_gene: NA
abundance: once
j_gene: TRBJ2-2

CDR3aa: CASSLWQGGNEQFF
CDR3nt: TGTGCCAGCAGTTTATGGCAGGGAGGGAATGAGCAGTTCTTC
v_gene: TRBV28
d_gene: TRBD2
abundance: NA
j_gene: TRBJ2-1

CDR3aa: CASSLEGSAEAFF
CDR3nt: TGTGCCAGCAGCTTGGAGGGGTCGGCTGAAGCTTTCTTT
v_gene: TRBV5-5
d_gene: NA
abundance: NA
j_gene: TRBJ1-1

CDR3aa: CASRSPLRGSGNTIYF
CDR3nt: TGTGCCAGTAGAAGCCCCCTCCGCGGCTCTGGAAACACCATATATTTT
v_gene: TRBV19
d_gene: NA
abundance: NA
j_gene: TRBJ1-3

CDR3aa: CASSLPRGPYNEQFF
CDR3nt: TGTGCCAGCAGCTTGCCGAGGGGGCCCTACAATGAGCAGTTCTTC
v_gene: TRBV5-6
d_gene: TRBD1
abundance: NA
j_gene: TRBJ2-1

CDR3aa: CASSPSGNTQYF
CDR3nt: TGTGCCAGCAGTCCATCGGGGAATACGCAGTATTTT
v_gene: TRBV25-1
d_gene: NA
abundance: NA
j_gene: TRBJ2-3

CDR3aa: CSARDSYNEQFF
CDR3nt: TGCAGCGCCAGGGACAGCTACAATGAGCAGTTCTTC
v_gene: TRBV29-1
d_gene: TRBD1
abundance: NA
j_gene: TRBJ2-1

CDR3aa: CASSSPPEKLFF
CDR3nt: TGTGCCAGCAGCTCCCCACCCGAAAAACTGTTTTTT
v_gene: TRBV5-6
d_gene: NA
abundance: NA
j_gene: TRBJ1-4

CDR3aa: CASSRSGGRFETQYF
CDR3nt: TGTGCCAGCAGCCGAAGCGGGGGTCGCTTCGAGACCCAGTACTTC
v_gene: TRBV5-4
d_gene: TRBD2
abundance: NA
j_gene: TRBJ2-5

CDR3aa: CASSGDIGGYEQYF
CDR3nt: TGTGCCAGCAGCGGGGACATAGGTGGTTACGAGCAGTACTTC
v_gene: TRBV9
d_gene: NA
abundance: NA
j_gene: TRBJ2-7

CDR3aa: CASSPAGQAFNEKLFF
CDR3nt: TGTGCCAGCAGCCCCGCCGGGCAGGCTTTTAATGAAAAACTGTTTTTT
v_gene: TRBV7-9
d_gene: NA
abundance: medium-sized
j_gene: TRBJ1-4

CDR3aa: CATILFREYTDTQYF
CDR3nt: TGTGCCACCATCCTCTTCCGAGAATACACAGATACGCAGTATTTT
v_gene: TRBV6-6
d_gene: NA
abundance: NA
j_gene: TRBJ2-3

CDR3aa: CASTFGGGISEQYF
CDR3nt: TGTGCCAGCACCTTCGGAGGGGGGATCTCCGAGCAGTACTTC
v_gene: TRBV5-5
d_gene: NA
abundance: NA
j_gene: TRBJ2-7